These T cell receptor beta chains were read from a single sample in a study of T cell changes during pregnancy in multiple sclerosis. TCRdb's table, derived via immunoSEQ multiplex PCR, lists solely in-frame clones and lacks some. The repertoire holds approximately 88,000 clones, with 85% to 95% as singletons. The material was peripheral blood, obtained in the first trimester of pregnancy. The origin of the receptors is a female donor with multiple sclerosis, enrolled in a pregnancy study. The CDR3 runs from the conserved cysteine through the conserved F or W. A D gene is named only where the DNA matches it firmly. Expanded clones are given a class, and other clones once, few, many or no size at all.

D	V	size	J	DNA	CDR3
TRBD2	TRBV10-3	NA	TRBJ2-7	TGTGCCATCAGTGAGGGAGCTAGCGGGGATTTAAGCTCCTACGAGCAGTACTTC	CAISEGASGDLSSYEQYF
NA	TRBV9	NA	TRBJ1-2	TGTGCCAGCAGCGTGGCCGCAAACTATGGCTACACCTTC	CASSVAANYGYTF
TRBD1	TRBV9	NA	TRBJ1-5	TGTGCCAGCAGCGATAGGGGGCCGAGGAATCAGCCCCAGCATTTT	CASSDRGPRNQPQHF
NA	TRBV5-6	NA	TRBJ2-3	TGTGCCAGCAGCTTCTGGCAGGGTGGAGATACGCAGTATTTT	CASSFWQGGDTQYF
NA	TRBV27	NA	TRBJ2-3	TGTGCCAGCAGTCAAGGCCCCGACAGACTTAATACGCAGTATTTT	CASSQGPDRLNTQYF
NA	TRBV2	NA	TRBJ1-1	TGTGCCAGCAGTGACCTAGACAGCGAGAACACTGAAGCTTTCTTT	CASSDLDSENTEAFF
TRBD1	TRBV18	NA	TRBJ2-7	TGTGCCAGCTCACCAGAGACAGGGTCACACGAGCAGTACTTC	CASSPETGSHEQYF
NA	TRBV11-2	NA	TRBJ2-3	TGTGCCAGCAGCTCCCCGGGTCCCTATACGCAGTATTTT	CASSSPGPYTQYF
NA	TRBV5-1	NA	TRBJ1-3	TGCGCCAGCAGCTATGACAGATTCTCTGGAAACACCATATATTTT	CASSYDRFSGNTIYF
TRBD1	TRBV25-1	NA	TRBJ2-5	TGTGCCAGCGGGCGGACAGGGGATCGTGAGACCCAGTACTTC	CASGRTGDRETQYF
TRBD2	TRBV7-9	NA	TRBJ2-7	TGTGCCAGCAGCTTACGGGAGGGCGGGACTTTATACTTC	CASSLREGGTLYF
TRBD1	TRBV4-1	NA	TRBJ2-7	TGCGCCAGCAGCCAAGAGACTCGGGACAGGGGTCGCGAGCAGTACTTC	CASSQETRDRGREQYF
NA	TRBV30	NA	TRBJ2-7	TGTGCCTGGGCACCAGGGGATACCTACGAGCAGTACTTC	CAWAPGDTYEQYF
TRBD1	TRBV5-4	NA	TRBJ1-1	TGTGCCAGCAGAGAAGACAGGGGGACTGGGGAAGCTTTCTTT	CASREDRGTGEAFF
NA	TRBV5-6	NA	TRBJ1-1	TGTGCCAGCAGCCCCTCGGTAAGGGGAACTGAAGCTTTCTTT	CASSPSVRGTEAFF
TRBD1	TRBV12-5	once	TRBJ1-1	TGTGCTAGTGGTTTGGCTCTGGGACAGGGGGTTATGAACACTGAAGCTTTCTTT	CASGLALGQGVMNTEAFF
NA	TRBV9	once	TRBJ2-7	TGTGCCAGCAGCGTAGGACTATCTCTCGGGAGCGAGCAGTACTTC	CASSVGLSLGSEQYF
NA	TRBV2	NA	TRBJ2-5	TGTGCCAGCCTCTCTCCGGGGCAAGAGACCCAGTACTTC	CASLSPGQETQYF
NA	TRBV4-1	NA	TRBJ1-4	TGCGCCAGCAGCCAAGATCTGACAGGAAGAGGAAAACTGTTTTTT	CASSQDLTGRGKLFF
TRBD1	TRBV5-5	NA	TRBJ2-3	TGTGCCAGCAGCCTCGGGACAGGGGGGAGGGCAGATACGCAGTATTTT	CASSLGTGGRADTQYF
NA	TRBV2	NA	TRBJ2-7	TGTGCCAGCAGTGAACTGGCCAGCTCCTACGAGCAGTACTTC	CASSELASSYEQYF
NA	TRBV18	NA	TRBJ2-3	TGTGCCAGCTCACTGGTCCAGGGGCGGACAGATACGCAGTATTTT	CASSLVQGRTDTQYF
TRBD2	TRBV19	NA	TRBJ2-1	TGTGCCAGTAGTATGGGGCGGGGGAACAATGAGCAGTTCTTC	CASSMGRGNNEQFF
NA	TRBV5-6	NA	TRBJ2-7	TGTGCCAGCAGCAATGACCGACTGAGCTCCTACGAGCAGTACTTC	CASSNDRLSSYEQYF
NA	TRBV5-4	NA	TRBJ1-2	TGTGCCAGCAGCTTTCGGGTGGGGGCCCGCGGCTACACCTTC	CASSFRVGARGYTF
NA	TRBV7-8	NA	TRBJ1-1	TGTGCCAGCAGCCACAGGAACACTGAAGCTTTCTTT	CASSHRNTEAFF
NA	TRBV14	NA	TRBJ1-6	TGTGCCAGCAGCCTCCTTCAGGGTCGGAGAGTTAATTCACCCCTCCACTTT	CASSLLQGRRVNSPLHF
NA	TRBV4-2	NA	TRBJ2-3	TGTGCCAGCAGCCAATATATGGGAGGGACGGGGGGCCTCACAGATACGCAGTATTTT	CASSQYMGGTGGLTDTQYF
NA	TRBV7-2	NA	TRBJ1-2	TGTGCCAGCAGCTTAAAAAACGACGGGTACGTGGTGGATGGCTACACCTTC	CASSLKNDGYVVDGYTF
TRBD1	TRBV6-1	once	TRBJ2-7	TGTGCCAGCAGCGGGACAGGGGTCCTCGGCTACGAGCAGTACTTC	CASSGTGVLGYEQYF
TRBD2	TRBV18	NA	TRBJ2-2	TGTGCCAGCTCAGCCGGGGGGAAGAACACCGGGGAGCTGTTTTTT	CASSAGGKNTGELFF